These 22 T cell receptor beta chains were sequenced from one sample in a study of graft-versus-host responses after intestinal transplantation. No antigen has been assigned to these receptors. The table came from immunoSEQ multiplex PCR; TCRdb's copy has only in-frame clones and leaves some out. Of about 120,000 clones in the sample, 90% are singletons; the top ten hold 0.18%. The starting material was unstimulated CD4+ T cells sorted from spleen or lymph node cells, obtained before intestinal transplant. These receptors were collected from a human donor who received an intestinal transplant.

This rearrangement joins TRBV7-6 to TRBJ2-7; D gene unclear. V was trimmed by 2 bases and J by 0 bases, leaving 11 bases between them. The germline V gene has CDR1 SGHVS and CDR2 FNYEAQ. The CDR3 is 15 amino acids. The chain's CDR3 is CASSLWPQSSYEQYF. As DNA, the CDR3 is TGTGCCAGCAGCTTATGGCCACAGTCCTCCTACGAGCAGTACTTC.

The V gene is TRBV5-4, the J gene TRBJ2-7; D may be TRBD1 (6 bases). The CDR3 runs 13 residues. Germline assignment: CDR1 SGHNT and CDR2 YYREEE (reference sequence). Trimming removed 4 bases from V and 7 bases from J, with 15 bases in between. The CDR3 DNA reads as TGTGCCAGCAGCGTCTTTACCCAGGGGGAGCAGTACTTC. Translation gives CASSVFTQGEQYF.

V gene TRBV18 combines with J gene TRBJ2-1; 8 positions agree with TRBD2. CDR3 length: 16 residues. The V gene's germline CDR1 is KGHSH and CDR2 LQKENI. V shed 1 base, J shed 5 bases, and the junction held 7 bases outside the gene matches. The CDR3 DNA sequence: TGTGCCAGCTCACCACTTTCCGGCGGGGGGAACAATGAGCAGTTCTTC. Translation: CASSPLSGGGNNEQFF.

This chain links TRBV19 with TRBJ1-5, with 7 positions matching TRBD1. In germline, CDR1 is LNHDA, CDR2 SQIVND (reference sequence). V lost 5 bases, J lost 0 bases, and 7 bases stayed unmatched. The CDR3 totals 16 residues. The CDR3 nucleotides read TGTGCCAGTAGTCCGGGACAGCTTTATAGCAATCAGCCCCAGCATTTT. This translates into CASSPGQLYSNQPQHF.

This chain links TRBV5-5 with TRBJ1-2, with TRBD1 identical over 9 bases. V trimming: 5 bases; J trimming: 5 bases; junction bases outside the gene matches: 13. Per germline, CDR1 SGHKS and CDR2 YYEKEE (reference sequence). This CDR3 region has 16 residues. This CDR3 is CASRNPTGGSRYGYTF. The CDR3 region has the DNA TGTGCCAGCAGAAACCCAACAGGGGGCTCACGTTATGGCTACACCTTC. Based on the CDR3 plus reference TRBV5-5 and TRBJ1-2, the full variable domain is DAGVTQSPTHLIKTRGQQVTLRCSPISGHKSVSWYQQVLGQGPQFIFQYYEKEERGRGNFPDRFSARQFPNYSSELNVNALLLGDSALYLCASRNPTGGSRYGYTFGSGTRLTVV.

This sequence joins TRBV30 and TRBJ1-2; D is ambiguous. CDR1 is GTSNPN, CDR2 SVGIG, per germline (reference sequence). Trimming removed 4 bases from V and 6 bases from J, with 15 bases in between. This CDR3 comprises 13 residues. CDR3: CAWNPSGHDGYTF. Written as DNA, the CDR3 is TGTGCCTGGAACCCCTCAGGCCACGATGGCTACACCTTC.

The J gene is TRBJ2-3, the V gene TRBV7-9, with 9 bases lining up with TRBD1. Trimming removed 0 bases from V and 7 bases from J; junction bases left unmatched: 14. This CDR3 is 18 amino acids long. The germline V gene encodes CDR1 SEHNR and CDR2 FQNEAQ (reference sequence). DNA of the CDR3: TGTGCCAGCAGCTTAGCGAGTGGACAGGGGATACCACGGCATACGCAGTATTTT. Its protein product is CASSLASGQGIPRHTQYF.

This rearrangement joins TRBV5-6 to TRBJ1-4; the D is unclear. Germline V lookup: CDR1 SGHDT, CDR2 YYEEEE. V was pared by 5 bases and J by 7 bases, with 15 bases between. CDR3 size: 14 residues. The CDR3 sequence is CASRTSGGGEKLFF. Here the CDR3 DNA reads TGTGCCAGCAGGACTAGCGGCGGTGGTGAAAAACTGTTTTTT.

The V and J genes are TRBV4-2 and TRBJ1-2, with 11 bases fitting TRBD1. There are 15 residues in the CDR3. The germline V gene encodes CDR1 LGHNA and CDR2 YNFKEQ. Unmatched junction bases numbered 9, after V lost 4 bases and J lost 8 bases. The CDR3: CASSLGTGGEEGYTF. The CDR3 region has the DNA TGTGCCAGCAGCCTTGGGACAGGGGGTGAGGAGGGCTACACCTTC.

The chain employs TRBV28 and TRBJ2-5; D possibly corresponds to TRBD1 (6 bases). Trimming took off 3 bases at V and 5 bases at J, with 13 bases between the two ends. Germline assignment: CDR1 MDHEN and CDR2 SYDVKM. The CDR3 has 14 amino acids. The CDR3 DNA reads as TGTGCCAGCAGTTTGCAGGGGAGTAGGGAGACCCAGTACTTC. It yields the protein CASSLQGSRETQYF.

In this sample, this clone turned up once. V usage is TRBV2 and J usage is TRBJ2-3; 13 nucleotides agree with TRBD2. Germline trimming cut 5 bases from V and 3 bases from J; bases unmatched to any gene: 2. Germline-derived CDR1 and CDR2 are SNHLY and FYNNEI. This CDR3 spans 15 amino acids. The CDR3 region is CASSWTSGRTDTQYF. CDR3 DNA sequence: TGTGCCAGCAGTTGGACTAGCGGGAGAACAGATACGCAGTATTTT.

V is TRBV28 and J is TRBJ2-3; the D gene is possibly TRBD2 (7 bases). Germline V gene lookup returns CDR1 MDHEN and CDR2 SYDVKM. V was clipped by 6 bases and J by 1 base, with 17 bases between them. This CDR3 is built from 16 residues. The CDR3 loop reads CASSKGGLRGTDTQYF. The DNA of the CDR3 is TGTGCCAGCAGCAAGGGGGGGCTTAGGGGCACAGATACGCAGTATTTT.

The V call is TRBV2, the J call TRBJ2-3; 8 bases agree with TRBD2. CDR1 is SNHLY and CDR2 is FYNNEI in the germline V gene. The CDR3 spans 14 residues. The V and J ends lost 7 bases and 5 bases, in that order; junction bases with no gene match: 8. The CDR3 DNA follows: TGTGCCAGCATGAGGCGGGGGGATTTAGATACGCAGTATTTT. It encodes CASMRRGDLDTQYF.

V is TRBV18 and J is TRBJ1-2; perhaps TRBD1 as D (6 bases). This CDR3 is 18 amino acids long. Germline assignment: CDR1 KGHSH and CDR2 LQKENI. V was pared by 0 bases and J by 4 bases, with 21 bases between. CDR3 in amino acids: CASSPPIGQNPTGYGYTF. The CDR3 DNA is TGTGCCAGCTCACCACCGATTGGACAGAATCCTACAGGCTATGGCTACACCTTC.

The V gene is TRBV9, the J gene TRBJ1-1; D is unresolved. Germline CDR1 and CDR2: SGDLS and YYNGEE. There are 14 residues in the CDR3. V lost 2 bases and J 0 bases, leaving 8 bases between the germline ends. The CDR3: CASSVGVMNTEAFF. CDR3 coding DNA: TGTGCCAGCAGCGTGGGCGTCATGAACACTGAAGCTTTCTTT.

V is TRBV5-1 and J is TRBJ1-1; TRBD1 might be the D (6 bases). The ends were cut back, 0 bases at V and 5 bases at J, with 8 bases in the middle. CDR3 length equals 13 residues. Germline V gene data show CDR1 as SGHRS and CDR2 as YFSETQ. The CDR3 protein is CASSLDRVTEAFF. In DNA, the CDR3 is TGCGCCAGCAGCTTGGACAGGGTGACTGAAGCTTTCTTT. Drawing the rest from reference TRBV5-1 and TRBJ1-1, the complete variable domain is KAGVTQTPRYLIKTRGQQVTLSCSPISGHRSVSWYQQTPGQGLQFLFEYFSETQRNKGNFPGRFSGRQFSNSRSEMNVSTLELGDSALYLCASSLDRVTEAFFGQGTRLTVV.

This sequence joins TRBV2 and TRBJ2-7; maybe TRBD1 (6 bases). Germline CDR1 is SNHLY and CDR2 is FYNNEI. The germline V and J ends were trimmed by 6 bases and 6 bases, with 15 bases remaining between them. The CDR3 length is 13 residues. The CDR3 sequence is CASSETGSPEQYF. The CDR3 region has the DNA TGTGCCAGCAGCGAGACAGGATCTCCCGAGCAGTACTTC.

This clone was detected only once. The chain carries TRBV30 and TRBJ1-4; D ambiguous. The ends were cut back, 8 bases at V and 8 bases at J, with 12 bases in the middle. CDR1 GTSNPN and CDR2 SVGIG come from the germline V gene (reference sequence). This CDR3 has 11 residues. DNA for the CDR3: TGTGCCGGCTTTATTACCGAAAAACTGTTTTTT. This gives the protein CAGFITEKLFF.

This chain uses TRBV20-1 with TRBJ2-7; unclear D gene. The CDR3 is 11 residues long. Germline V gene sequence: CDR1 DFQATT, CDR2 SNEGSKA (reference sequence). V was cut by 5 bases and J by 6 bases, with 11 bases left in between. The CDR3 reads CSAATGVEQYF. As DNA, the CDR3 is TGCAGTGCTGCCACTGGAGTCGAGCAGTACTTC.

The chain carries TRBV6-5 and TRBJ1-1; possibly TRBD1 for D (6 bases). Per the germline V gene, CDR1 is MNHEY and CDR2 is SVGAGI. This CDR3 spans 15 amino acids. V was trimmed by 5 bases and J by 1 base, leaving 14 bases between them. The CDR3 loop reads CASSPRTVKNTEAFF. The CDR3 DNA is TGTGCCAGCAGTCCCCGGACAGTAAAGAACACTGAAGCTTTCTTT.

This chain's CDR3 is CASSGFSGRVYNEQFF. As DNA, the CDR3 is TGTGCCAGCAGCGGCTTTAGCGGGAGGGTTTACAATGAGCAGTTCTTC. The chain carries TRBV9 and TRBJ2-1; 11 positions match TRBD2. Losses at the gene ends were 3 bases for V and 4 bases for J; bases not matched to a gene: 6. The germline V gene encodes CDR1 SGDLS and CDR2 YYNGEE. CDR3 length: 16 amino acids.

The gene calls are TRBV7-3 and TRBJ2-7, with 7 bases lining up with TRBD2. V was clipped by 0 bases and J by 5 bases; unmatched bases: 4. The CDR3 sequence is 14 residues long. The germline V gene has CDR1 SGHTA and CDR2 FQGTGA. The CDR3 sequence: CASSLTVGRDEQYF. The CDR3 coding sequence is TGTGCCAGCAGCTTAACGGTAGGGAGGGACGAGCAGTACTTC.